This is a list of T cell receptor beta chains from one sample in a study of T cell repertoires in cytomegalovirus infection. No antigens are known for them. MiXCR, run by TCRdb on the reads, gives a single entry per CDR3 protein. In the table there are about 830,000 distinct CDR3 sequences, around a third of which are singletons. Here the sequenced sample was cultured CD8+ T cells from PBMCs, taken from culture after CMV antigen stimulation. These receptors all come from a human donor in good health (CMV status not recorded). Some clones in this sample may be carry-over from other donors' samples. Both conserved end residues are trimmed from each CDR3. Fields, in order: CDR3 length, clone size, V gene, CDR3 protein. Rows give clone size only sometimes, using once, few, many, or a class for an expanded clone.

CDR3 length: 14
clone size: few
V gene: TRBV7-8
CDR3 protein: ASSFSRDSHNYGYT

CDR3 length: 14
clone size: NA
V gene: TRBV20-1
CDR3 protein: SAREGAATSNSPLH

CDR3 length: 11
clone size: few
V gene: TRBV10-2
CDR3 protein: ASNGQGADGYT

CDR3 length: 12
clone size: few
V gene: TRBV4-1
CDR3 protein: ASSRGQAGGEQF

CDR3 length: 12
clone size: NA
V gene: TRBV7-4
CDR3 protein: ASNSPRGDGELF

CDR3 length: 12
clone size: once
V gene: TRBV4-1
CDR3 protein: ASSHKTPLYGYT

CDR3 length: 13
clone size: NA
V gene: TRBV27
CDR3 protein: ASSLLPGPGYGYT

CDR3 length: 13
clone size: many
V gene: TRBV5-1
CDR3 protein: ASSPEGGVHQPQH

CDR3 length: 13
clone size: few
V gene: TRBV7-9
CDR3 protein: ASSSPGQGLNEQY

CDR3 length: 14
clone size: many
V gene: TRBV7-2
CDR3 protein: ASSTRQGTRQETQY

CDR3 length: 13
clone size: few
V gene: TRBV5-4
CDR3 protein: ASSLDQADYNEQF

CDR3 length: 16
clone size: few
V gene: TRBV4-1
CDR3 protein: ASSQVGRDRANTGELF